The sequence of this TCR beta chain was determined in a study of cytomegalovirus exposure and HLA in healthy donors. Donors consisted of healthy bone marrow donors. Regarding the study as a whole: Despite most TCR sequences being rare, some public TCRs occurred in many donors. Productive rates of about 87% or about 30% were seen for most TCR beta V segments in an earlier analysis. Later analysis revealed greater clonal expansion in HLA-associated TCR beta chains than in equally common others.

V lost 4 bases and J lost 5, with 14 bases in between. Germline V gene lookup returns CDR1 SNHLY and CDR2 FYNNEI. The CDR3 has 14 residues. PCR amplification relied on 60 Vbeta primers (plus 13 Jbeta primers). Profiled with immunoSEQ multiplex PCR; TCRdb holds only in-frame clones, not every one. The data hold fewer than 200,000 clones, with around 82% observed a single time. Notes on this clone: Its antigen is unidentified.

V is TRBV2 and J is TRBJ1-2; maybe TRBD1 (5 bases). This clonotype originated in a man between 40 and 49 years old in good health and CMV-seropositive. Sequencing was carried out using PBMCs. The CDR3 loop is CASSGIGRGYGYTF. The CDR3, as DNA: TGTGCCAGCAGTGGGATAGGGAGGGGTTATGGCTACACCTTC.